The 9 T cell receptor beta chains reported below all come from one sample, sequenced in a study of shared clonotypes between healthy human individuals. Data came from immunoSEQ multiplex PCR; TCRdb stores just in-frame clones and leaves some out. The table records 2 million to 2.5 million clones, 85% to 95% of them present only once. The sample was naive CD4+ T cells from PBMCs. Regarding subset: CD45RA+ positively selected. Receptors originate from a man younger than 30 in good health. Some clones in this sample may be carry-over from other donors' samples.

This clone was counted a single time. The V call is TRBV12-2, the J call TRBJ1-1; the tabulated D call, TRBD1, remains unverified against the DNA. TRBV12-2 is a listed pseudogene. There are 15 residues in the CDR3. Written as DNA, the CDR3 is TGTGCAAGTCGCCTAGAGGGGACAGGGGGATATGAAGCTTTCTTT. Its translation: CASRLEGTGGYEAFF.

The count of this clone is one. The chain joins TRBV2 to TRBJ1-4, with TRBD1 identical over 7 bases. From germline, CDR1 is SNHLY and CDR2 FYNNEI. This CDR3 has 14 residues. V shed 5 bases and J 4 bases; nucleotides not matched to a gene: 4. This CDR3 reads CASSPQGINEKLFF. The CDR3 region has the DNA TGTGCCAGCAGTCCACAGGGGATTAATGAAAAACTGTTTTTT.

The V call is TRBV6-5, the J call TRBJ2-5; a possible D gene is TRBD2 (5 bases). The germline V gene has CDR1 MNHEY and CDR2 SVGAGI. V lost 6 bases, J lost 10 bases, and 18 bases lay in between. The CDR3 covers 13 residues. CDR3 bases: TGTGCCAGCAGCCCCCGTACTCGGGAAGGCCAGTACTTC. It translates to CASSPRTREGQYF.

The chain is built from TRBV29-1 and TRBJ2-1, with 13 bases aligning to TRBD2. V gave up 4 bases and J gave up 4 bases; unmatched junction bases: 1. The CDR3 totals 14 residues. CDR1 and CDR2 from the germline V gene are SQVTM and ANQGSEA. The DNA for the CDR3 is TGCAGCGTTGGGGGACTAGCGGGATACAATGAGCAGTTCTTC. Its protein product is CSVGGLAGYNEQFF.

This rearrangement joins TRBV7-3 to TRBJ2-1; D is perhaps TRBD2 (5 bases). The CDR3 spans 14 residues. CDR1 is SGHTA, CDR2 FQGTGA, per germline. V was pared by 5 bases and J by 2 bases, with 10 bases between. CDR3 coding DNA: TGTGCCAGCAGCAAAACCGGGACCTACAATGAGCAGTTCTTC. This codes for CASSKTGTYNEQFF.

Concerning this clone itself: The sample contains more than one DNA sequence encoding this CDR3. The gene calls are TRBV18 and TRBJ1-2; D call uncertain. The CDR3 contains 13 residues. Germline lookup yields CDR1 KGHSH and CDR2 LQKENI. V was trimmed by 6 bases and J by 2 bases, leaving 10 bases between them. The CDR3 DNA sequence: TGTGCCAGCTCCCCCGACCCGAACTATGGCTACACCTTC. It encodes CASSPDPNYGYTF.

The genes are TRBV28 and TRBJ1-5, with D unresolved. V lost 9 bases, J lost 6 bases, and 12 bases lay in between. The CDR3 length is 12 residues. CDR1 and CDR2 from the germline V gene are MDHEN and SYDVKM. The CDR3 DNA follows: TGTGCCAGTGACATCCCGGGTCAGCCCCAGCATTTT. This encodes CASDIPGQPQHF. Filled out from reference TRBV28 and TRBJ1-5, the complete variable domain reads DVKVTQSSRYLVKRTGEKVFLECVQDMDHENMFWYRQDPGLGLRLIYFSYDVKMKEKGDIPEGYSVSREKKERFSLILESASTNQTSMYLCASDIPGQPQHFGDGTRLSIL.

The rearrangement uses TRBV27 and TRBJ1-5; D is uncertain. Germline V gives CDR1 MNHEY, CDR2 SMNVEV (reference sequence). The germline V and J ends were trimmed by 5 bases and 6 bases, with 11 bases remaining between them. This CDR3 has 13 amino acids. In DNA, the CDR3 is TGTGCCAGCAGTCGGGCAGAAAGTCAGCCCCAGCATTTT. Encoded protein: CASSRAESQPQHF.

The rearrangement links TRBV5-1 to TRBJ1-6; D not certain. The CDR3 consists of 18 residues. Trimming took off 0 bases at V and 10 bases at J, with 23 bases between the two ends. Germline loops: CDR1 SGHRS, CDR2 YFSETQ. The CDR3 nucleotides read TGCGCCAGCAGCTTGGAAGGATCCGCCCGACCTAATCGATCACCCCTCCACTTT. Its protein product is CASSLEGSARPNRSPLHF.